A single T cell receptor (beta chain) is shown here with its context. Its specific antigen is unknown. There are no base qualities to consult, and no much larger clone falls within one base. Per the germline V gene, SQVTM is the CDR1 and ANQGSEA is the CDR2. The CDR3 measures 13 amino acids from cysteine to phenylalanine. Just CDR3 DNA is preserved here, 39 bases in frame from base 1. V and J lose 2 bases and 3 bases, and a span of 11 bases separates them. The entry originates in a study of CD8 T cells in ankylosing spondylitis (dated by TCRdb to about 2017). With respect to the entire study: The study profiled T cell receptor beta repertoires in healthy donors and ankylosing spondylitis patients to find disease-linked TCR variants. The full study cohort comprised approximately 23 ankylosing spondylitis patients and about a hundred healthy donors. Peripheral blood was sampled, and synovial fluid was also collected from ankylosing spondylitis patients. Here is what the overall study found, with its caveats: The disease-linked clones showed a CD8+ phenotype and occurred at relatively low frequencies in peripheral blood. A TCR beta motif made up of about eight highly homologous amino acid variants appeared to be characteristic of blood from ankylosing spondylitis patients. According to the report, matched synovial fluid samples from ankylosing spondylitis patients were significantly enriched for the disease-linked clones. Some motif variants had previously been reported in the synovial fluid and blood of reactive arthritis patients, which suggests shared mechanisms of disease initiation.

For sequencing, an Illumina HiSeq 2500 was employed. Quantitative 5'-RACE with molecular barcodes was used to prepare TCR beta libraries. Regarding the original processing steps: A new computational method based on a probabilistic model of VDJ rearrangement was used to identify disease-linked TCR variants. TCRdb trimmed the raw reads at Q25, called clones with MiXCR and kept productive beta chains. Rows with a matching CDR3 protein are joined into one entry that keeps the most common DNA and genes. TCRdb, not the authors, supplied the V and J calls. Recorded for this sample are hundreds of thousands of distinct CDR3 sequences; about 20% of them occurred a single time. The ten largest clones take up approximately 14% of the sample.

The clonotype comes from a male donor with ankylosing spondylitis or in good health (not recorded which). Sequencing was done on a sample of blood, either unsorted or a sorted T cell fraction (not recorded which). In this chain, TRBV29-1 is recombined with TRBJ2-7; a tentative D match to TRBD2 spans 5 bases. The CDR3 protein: CSVEWETGYEQYF. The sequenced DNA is TGCAGCGTTGAATGGGAGACGGGCTACGAGCAGTACTTC.